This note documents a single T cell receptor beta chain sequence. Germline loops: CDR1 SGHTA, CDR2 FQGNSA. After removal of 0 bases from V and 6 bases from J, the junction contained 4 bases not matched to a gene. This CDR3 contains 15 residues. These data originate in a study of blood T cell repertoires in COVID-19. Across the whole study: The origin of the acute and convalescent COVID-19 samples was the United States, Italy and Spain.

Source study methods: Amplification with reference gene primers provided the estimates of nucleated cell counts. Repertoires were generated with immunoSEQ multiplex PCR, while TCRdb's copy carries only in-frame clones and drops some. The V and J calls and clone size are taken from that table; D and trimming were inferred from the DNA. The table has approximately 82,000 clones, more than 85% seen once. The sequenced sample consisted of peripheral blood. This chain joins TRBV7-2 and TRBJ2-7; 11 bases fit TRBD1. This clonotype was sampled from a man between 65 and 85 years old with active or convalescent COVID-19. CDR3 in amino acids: CASSLAGQGAGEQYF. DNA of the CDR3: TGTGCCAGCAGCTTAGCCGGACAGGGGGCAGGCGAGCAGTACTTC.